A selection of T cell receptor beta chains follows, all from one sample in a study of shared clonotypes between healthy human individuals. Measured with immunoSEQ multiplex PCR; TCRdb has only the in-frame clones, and not every one. Counted here are 500,000 to 650,000 clones, roughly 79% occurring once; the ten biggest clones make up around 12%. The specimen was PBMCs. These receptors came from a woman between 40 and 50 years old in good health. Some clones in this sample may be carry-over from other donors' samples. CDR3s include the opening cysteine and the closing phenylalanine or tryptophan. The D gene is left open where the match is weak. Where a row states a size, it is once, few, many or the class of an expanded clone; other rows omit it.

D gene: .; V gene: TRBV10-1; clone size: .; J gene: TRBJ2-5; CDR3 protein: CASSESSDPRETQYF; CDR3 DNA: TGCGCCAGCAGTGAATCCAGCGACCCTCGGGAGACCCAGTACTTC
D gene: .; V gene: TRBV11-2; clone size: .; J gene: TRBJ2-7; CDR3 protein: CASSSGIRSRSSYEQYF; CDR3 DNA: TGTGCCAGCAGCTCAGGAATTCGGAGTCGAAGCTCCTACGAGCAGTACTTC
D gene: .; V gene: TRBV28; clone size: .; J gene: TRBJ2-7; CDR3 protein: CASSEGVEQYF; CDR3 DNA: TGTGCCAGCAGTGAAGGGGTCGAGCAGTACTTC
D gene: .; V gene: TRBV10-2; clone size: .; J gene: TRBJ1-5; CDR3 protein: CASSESGRGRQPQHF; CDR3 DNA: TGCGCCAGCAGTGAGTCAGGGCGCGGTAGGCAGCCCCAGCATTTT
D gene: TRBD1; V gene: TRBV5-4; clone size: few; J gene: TRBJ2-7; CDR3 protein: CASSSTGGKYEQYF; CDR3 DNA: TGTGCCAGCAGCTCGACAGGGGGCAAGTACGAGCAGTACTTC
D gene: TRBD2; V gene: TRBV29-1; clone size: .; J gene: TRBJ2-7; CDR3 protein: CSVLVAGDEQYF; CDR3 DNA: TGCAGCGTTCTCGTCGCGGGGGACGAGCAGTACTTC
D gene: .; V gene: TRBV30; clone size: .; J gene: TRBJ1-1; CDR3 protein: CAWRDRPNTEAFF; CDR3 DNA: TGTGCCTGGAGGGACAGACCGAACACTGAAGCTTTCTTT
D gene: TRBD1; V gene: TRBV5-1; clone size: .; J gene: TRBJ2-2; CDR3 protein: CASSTGTGSGELFF; CDR3 DNA: TGCGCCAGCAGCACTGGGACAGGATCCGGGGAGCTGTTTTTT
D gene: TRBD1; V gene: TRBV15; clone size: .; J gene: TRBJ2-3; CDR3 protein: CATGQLGNSTDTQYF; CDR3 DNA: TGTGCCACGGGACAGCTGGGAAATAGCACAGATACGCAGTATTTT
D gene: TRBD2; V gene: TRBV29-1; clone size: .; J gene: TRBJ2-1; CDR3 protein: CSVEPRGTGGRNEQFF; CDR3 DNA: TGCAGCGTTGAACCCCGGGGAACGGGAGGTAGGAATGAGCAGTTCTTC
D gene: .; V gene: TRBV4-3; clone size: .; J gene: TRBJ1-2; CDR3 protein: CASSQAREAAYGYTF; CDR3 DNA: TGCGCCAGCAGCCAAGCGAGGGAGGCGGCCTATGGCTACACCTTC
D gene: .; V gene: TRBV6-6; clone size: .; J gene: TRBJ2-7; CDR3 protein: CASSPGIYEQYF; CDR3 DNA: TGTGCCAGCAGCCCAGGGATCTACGAGCAGTACTTC
D gene: TRBD2; V gene: TRBV6-5; clone size: .; J gene: TRBJ2-2; CDR3 protein: CASTSGDNTGELFF; CDR3 DNA: TGTGCCTCCACTAGCGGCGATAACACCGGGGAGCTGTTTTTT
D gene: .; V gene: TRBV5-1; clone size: once; J gene: TRBJ2-3; CDR3 protein: CASSLDGYTDTQYF; CDR3 DNA: TGCGCCAGCAGCTTGGACGGGTACACAGATACGCAGTATTTT
D gene: TRBD1; V gene: TRBV7-3; clone size: .; J gene: TRBJ2-5; CDR3 protein: CASSLMPTDRETQYF; CDR3 DNA: TGTGCCAGCAGCTTAATGCCTACGGACAGGGAGACCCAGTACTTC
D gene: .; V gene: TRBV14; clone size: few; J gene: TRBJ2-7; CDR3 protein: CASSQGSYEQYF; CDR3 DNA: TGTGCCAGCAGCCAAGGCAGCTACGAGCAGTACTTC
D gene: TRBD2; V gene: TRBV10-2; clone size: .; J gene: TRBJ2-1; CDR3 protein: CASRLAGGPYNEQFF; CDR3 DNA: TGCGCCAGCAGACTAGCGGGAGGGCCTTATAATGAGCAGTTCTTC
D gene: .; V gene: TRBV2; clone size: .; J gene: TRBJ2-5; CDR3 protein: CASSDGQGTLKTQYF; CDR3 DNA: TGTGCCAGCAGTGATGGTCAGGGTACTTTAAAGACCCAGTACTTC
D gene: .; V gene: TRBV5-4; clone size: .; J gene: TRBJ1-1; CDR3 protein: CASSLRGKPNTEAFF; CDR3 DNA: TGTGCCAGCAGCTTGAGAGGAAAACCGAACACTGAAGCTTTCTTT
D gene: .; V gene: TRBV5-1; clone size: once; J gene: TRBJ2-5; CDR3 protein: CASSLESATAQETQYF; CDR3 DNA: TGCGCCAGCAGCTTGGAGTCGGCGACAGCTCAAGAGACCCAGTACTTC
D gene: .; V gene: TRBV15; clone size: .; J gene: TRBJ2-1; CDR3 protein: CATSGRAYNEQFF; CDR3 DNA: TGTGCCACCTCGGGACGAGCCTACAATGAGCAGTTCTTC
D gene: .; V gene: TRBV7-9; clone size: .; J gene: TRBJ2-3; CDR3 protein: CASSFGTDTQYF; CDR3 DNA: TGTGCCAGCAGCTTCGGCACAGATACGCAGTATTTT
D gene: TRBD1; V gene: TRBV6-5; clone size: .; J gene: TRBJ2-7; CDR3 protein: CASSYSSGGSYEQYF; CDR3 DNA: TGTGCCAGCAGTTACTCTTCAGGGGGCTCTTACGAGCAGTACTTC
D gene: .; V gene: TRBV5-4; clone size: .; J gene: TRBJ2-7; CDR3 protein: CASSPGGGRGYEQYF; CDR3 DNA: TGTGCCAGCAGCCCGGGGGGCGGGAGAGGGTACGAGCAGTACTTC
D gene: TRBD1; V gene: TRBV28; clone size: .; J gene: TRBJ1-4; CDR3 protein: CAITGGTGFEKLFF; CDR3 DNA: TGTGCCATCACGGGGGGGACAGGGTTTGAAAAACTGTTTTTT
D gene: .; V gene: TRBV6-5; clone size: few; J gene: TRBJ2-5; CDR3 protein: CASSYSGRFRQETQYF; CDR3 DNA: TGTGCCAGCAGTTACTCGGGCAGGTTCCGCCAAGAGACCCAGTACTTC
D gene: .; V gene: TRBV28; clone size: .; J gene: TRBJ2-5; CDR3 protein: CASSLWVGETQYF; CDR3 DNA: TGTGCCAGCAGTTTATGGGTGGGGGAGACCCAGTACTTC
D gene: .; V gene: TRBV5-1; clone size: .; J gene: TRBJ2-2; CDR3 protein: CASSVEVGSDTGELFF; CDR3 DNA: TGCGCCAGCAGCGTTGAAGTGGGGTCTGACACCGGGGAGCTGTTTTTT
D gene: .; V gene: TRBV5-4; clone size: .; J gene: TRBJ2-7; CDR3 protein: CASSFRNRYEQYF; CDR3 DNA: TGTGCCAGCAGCTTCAGGAATCGCTACGAGCAGTACTTC
D gene: .; V gene: TRBV21-1; clone size: .; J gene: TRBJ2-3; CDR3 protein: CASSKGTYTDTQYF; CDR3 DNA: TGTGCCAGCAGCAAAGGGACCTACACAGATACGCAGTATTTT
D gene: .; V gene: TRBV7-3; clone size: .; J gene: TRBJ1-1; CDR3 protein: CASSADSGEAFF; CDR3 DNA: TGTGCCAGCAGCGCCGATAGCGGTGAAGCTTTCTTT
D gene: TRBD2; V gene: TRBV4-3; clone size: .; J gene: TRBJ2-1; CDR3 protein: CASSQGFSGGNEQFF; CDR3 DNA: TGCGCCAGCAGCCAAGGGTTTAGCGGGGGCAATGAGCAGTTCTTC
D gene: TRBD2; V gene: TRBV29-1; clone size: once; J gene: TRBJ2-1; CDR3 protein: CSAVRLAGGNEQFF; CDR3 DNA: TGCAGCGCCGTCAGACTAGCGGGAGGCAATGAGCAGTTCTTC
D gene: .; V gene: TRBV5-1; clone size: .; J gene: TRBJ2-7; CDR3 protein: CASRKQTAVGGYEQYF; CDR3 DNA: TGCGCCAGCAGGAAACAGACAGCCGTCGGCGGCTACGAGCAGTACTTC
D gene: TRBD1; V gene: TRBV6-4; clone size: .; J gene: TRBJ2-3; CDR3 protein: CASGTGETDTQYF; CDR3 DNA: TGTGCCAGCGGGACAGGGGAGACAGATACGCAGTATTTT
D gene: TRBD1; V gene: TRBV19; clone size: .; J gene: TRBJ1-2; CDR3 protein: CASSLGGQDYGYTF; CDR3 DNA: TGTGCCAGTAGCCTCGGGGGACAGGACTATGGCTACACCTTC
D gene: .; V gene: TRBV28; clone size: .; J gene: TRBJ2-7; CDR3 protein: CASSSTGGAGWEQYF; CDR3 DNA: TGTGCCAGCAGCTCCACCGGTGGGGCAGGTTGGGAGCAGTACTTC
D gene: .; V gene: TRBV7-9; clone size: .; J gene: TRBJ2-3; CDR3 protein: CASSSAIGDTQYF; CDR3 DNA: TGTGCCAGCAGCTCCGCGATCGGAGATACGCAGTATTTT
D gene: TRBD2; V gene: TRBV7-9; clone size: .; J gene: TRBJ2-7; CDR3 protein: CASSLPGGAYEQYF; CDR3 DNA: TGTGCCAGCAGCTTACCTGGGGGGGCCTACGAGCAGTACTTC
D gene: .; V gene: TRBV5-6; clone size: few; J gene: TRBJ2-7; CDR3 protein: CASSEYGQSYEQYF; CDR3 DNA: TGTGCCAGCAGCGAATATGGACAGTCCTACGAGCAGTACTTC
D gene: TRBD1; V gene: TRBV7-9; clone size: .; J gene: TRBJ2-7; CDR3 protein: CASSLRTGFIHEQYF; CDR3 DNA: TGTGCCAGCAGCTTAAGGACAGGGTTTATCCACGAGCAGTACTTC
D gene: TRBD2; V gene: TRBV25-1; clone size: .; J gene: TRBJ2-1; CDR3 protein: CASSDLLAGGPYNEQFF; CDR3 DNA: TGTGCCAGCAGTGACCTTTTAGCGGGAGGGCCGTACAATGAGCAGTTCTTC
D gene: .; V gene: TRBV7-8; clone size: once; J gene: TRBJ2-7; CDR3 protein: CASSLGGYTEQYF; CDR3 DNA: TGTGCCAGCAGCTTAGGGGGTTATACTGAGCAGTACTTC
D gene: .; V gene: TRBV27; clone size: .; J gene: TRBJ1-1; CDR3 protein: CASRLNTEAFF; CDR3 DNA: TGTGCCAGCCGCCTGAACACTGAAGCTTTCTTT
D gene: .; V gene: TRBV5-1; clone size: .; J gene: TRBJ1-1; CDR3 protein: CASSFRGEYTEAFF; CDR3 DNA: TGCGCCAGCAGCTTTAGGGGGGAGTACACTGAAGCTTTCTTT
D gene: .; V gene: TRBV27; clone size: .; J gene: TRBJ2-3; CDR3 protein: CASNRDGHTDTQYF; CDR3 DNA: TGTGCCAGCAACCGGGACGGACACACAGATACGCAGTATTTT
D gene: TRBD2; V gene: TRBV18; clone size: .; J gene: TRBJ2-3; CDR3 protein: CASSPSAGGPDTQYF; CDR3 DNA: TGTGCCAGCTCACCCTCAGCGGGAGGTCCAGATACGCAGTATTTT
D gene: .; V gene: TRBV10-2; clone size: .; J gene: TRBJ1-5; CDR3 protein: CASSGLEVGGHQPQHF; CDR3 DNA: TGCGCCAGCAGTGGGCTGGAAGTAGGGGGGCATCAGCCCCAGCATTTT
D gene: TRBD1; V gene: TRBV6-5; clone size: .; J gene: TRBJ1-2; CDR3 protein: CASSRTGNYGYTF; CDR3 DNA: TGTGCCAGCAGTCGGACAGGGAACTATGGCTACACCTTC